The 16 T cell receptor beta chains below were found in one sample sequenced in a study of T cells after yellow fever vaccination. In TCRdb, the 5' RACE reads were re-called with MiXCR into one record per CDR3 protein. The sample includes approximately 120,000 distinct CDR3 sequences, nearly 15% of them seen just once. The specimen was CD8+ T cells sorted from PBMCs, collected 5 days after the yellow fever booster vaccination. These receptors all stem from a man younger than 35 who received the YFV17D yellow fever vaccine.

The chain uses TRBV4-1 and TRBJ1-1, with D hard to call. Germline V lookup: CDR1 MGHRA, CDR2 YSYEKL. The CDR3 spans 16 residues. With 1 base removed from V and 0 bases from J, the gap between germline ends came to 12 bases. Here the CDR3 reads CASSQVHGIMNTEAFF. The CDR3 bases are TGCGCCAGCAGCCAAGTACACGGGATTATGAACACTGAAGCTTTCTTT.

This sequence joins TRBV19 and TRBJ2-2, with 9 bases identical to TRBD1. CDR1 and CDR2 (germline): LNHDA, SQIVND (reference sequence). V shed 5 bases, J shed 5 bases, and the junction held 6 bases outside the gene matches. The CDR3 consists of 15 residues. CDR3 loop: CASSEDRGETGELFF. The CDR3 DNA reads as TGTGCCAGTAGTGAGGACAGGGGTGAGACCGGGGAGCTGTTTTTT. Combining the CDR3 with reference TRBV19 and TRBJ2-2 gives the whole variable domain DGGITQSPKYLFRKEGQNVTLSCEQNLNHDAMYWYRQDPGQGLRLIYYSQIVNDFQKGDIAEGYSVSREKKESFPLTVTSAQKNPTAFYLCASSEDRGETGELFFGEGSRLTVL.

This clonotype was seen a single time. The chain recombines TRBV7-6 with TRBJ2-2, with TRBD2 matching over 7 bases. CDR3 length: 15 amino acids. With V trimmed by 4 bases and J by 5 bases, 7 bases remained unmatched. The germline CDR1 and CDR2 sequences are SGHVS and FNYEAQ. Here the CDR3 reads CASSSRTGGTGELFF. As DNA, the CDR3 is TGTGCCAGCAGCTCCAGGACGGGGGGTACCGGGGAGCTGTTTTTT.

This chain connects TRBV7-9 to TRBJ2-1; D assignment may be TRBD1 or TRBD2 (7 bases each). The CDR3 is 15 residues long. V lost 2 bases and J 6 bases, leaving 14 bases between the germline ends. Germline V CDR1 and CDR2: SEHNR, FQNEAQ (reference sequence). The CDR3 coding sequence is TGTGCCAGCAGCTTATCGGGGAGGGGGCCCAATGAGCAGTTCTTC. This translates into CASSLSGRGPNEQFF. The full variable domain, in which reference TRBV7-9 and TRBJ2-1 provide the parts outside the CDR3, is DTGVSQNPRHKITKRGQNVTFRCDPISEHNRLYWYRQTLGQGPEFLTYFQNEAQLEKSRLLSDRFSAERPKGSFSTLEIQRTEQGDSAMYLCASSLSGRGPNEQFFGPGTRLTVL.

This clonotype was seen ten or more times. V gene TRBV4-3 combines with J gene TRBJ1-1; D is possibly TRBD1 (5 bases). Trimming stripped 4 bases from V and 0 bases from J, with 9 bases between. Germline CDR1 LGHNA, CDR2 YSLEER. The CDR3 runs 14 residues. CDR3 protein: CASSLGPLNTEAFF. CDR3 sequence (DNA): TGCGCCAGCAGCCTGGGACCGCTGAACACTGAAGCTTTCTTT.

This clonotype was found many times. The chain carries TRBV18 and TRBJ1-4; no clear D. The CDR3 totals 13 residues. V was trimmed by 5 bases and J by 8 bases, leaving 12 bases between them. CDR1 is KGHSH and CDR2 is LQKENI in the germline V gene. The CDR3 nucleotides read TGTGCCAGCTCAAAAAGAGGGTACGAAAAACTGTTTTTT. Residues: CASSKRGYEKLFF.

This clonotype was counted only a few times. The genes are TRBV11-2 and TRBJ2-2; D may be TRBD2 (5 bases). Trimming shortened V by 2 bases and J by 6 bases, and 16 bases separated the two germline ends. This CDR3 spans 16 amino acids. Germline values: CDR1 SGHAT, CDR2 FQNNGV. Written as DNA, the CDR3 is TGTGCCAGCAGCTTATCCCCCAAAGGAGGCGCCGGGGAGCTGTTTTTT. Amino acid sequence: CASSLSPKGGAGELFF.

Worth noting for this clonotype: A junction end diverges from the germline sequence, so it may reflect a read error. CDR3 in amino acids: CASSQGAGHLTF. The CDR3 bases are TGCGCCAGCAGCCAAGGGGCAGGACACTTGACTTTT. V usage is TRBV4-3 and J usage is TRBJ2-3, with D possibly matching TRBD1 (5 bases). CDR1 LGHNA and CDR2 YSLEER come from the germline V gene. There are 12 residues in the CDR3.

This clonotype was counted only a few times. The gene calls are TRBV20-1 and TRBJ2-3, with 12 bases fitting TRBD2. This CDR3 is built from 18 residues. Germline CDR1 reads DFQATT; CDR2 reads SNEGSKA (reference sequence). V gave up 6 bases and J gave up 6 bases; unmatched junction bases: 19. CDR3 loop: CSARGLAGGPRPRDTQYF. In nucleotides, the CDR3 is TGCAGTGCCCGAGGGCTAGCGGGGGGGCCCCGCCCTAGGGATACGCAGTATTTT.

The chain employs TRBV5-6 and TRBJ1-1; D may be TRBD1 (5 bases). CDR1 is SGHDT and CDR2 is YYEEEE in the germline V gene. This CDR3 has 12 residues. The ends were cut back, 1 base at V and 7 bases at J, with 8 bases in the middle. CDR3 residues: CASSLLGREAFF. The CDR3 region has the DNA TGTGCCAGCAGCTTGTTGGGGCGTGAAGCTTTCTTT.

This clonotype has just a few counts. V is TRBV6-6 and J is TRBJ2-4, with 8 bases fitting TRBD2. Per the germline V gene, CDR1 is MNHNY and CDR2 is SVGAGI (reference sequence). The CDR3 length is 14 residues. V dropped 6 bases and J dropped 4; count of bases not matched to a gene: 5. As DNA, the CDR3 is TGTGCCAGCAGCCCGGGACTAGGGAAAAACATTCAGTACTTC. It specifies CASSPGLGKNIQYF.

The chain carries TRBV27 and TRBJ2-5; D perhaps matches TRBD1 (5 bases). Deletions cut 4 bases from V and 5 bases from J, with 11 bases between. The CDR3 loop spans 13 amino acids. The germline CDR1 and CDR2 sequences are MNHEY and SMNVEV (reference sequence). CDR3 nucleotide sequence: TGTGCCAGCAGTTCAGGGATGGAGGAGACCCAGTACTTC. This encodes CASSSGMEETQYF.

The chain joins TRBV11-2 to TRBJ2-7, with D tentatively TRBD2 (6 bases). This CDR3 is built from 14 residues. Germline V gives CDR1 SGHAT, CDR2 FQNNGV. V was pared by 5 bases and J by 3 bases, with 14 bases between. CDR3 amino acids: CASSPSPGSYEQYV. CDR3 in DNA: TGTGCCAGCAGCCCCTCCCCCGGGAGCTACGAGCAGTACGTC.

This clonotype was recorded a few times. This chain connects TRBV29-1 to TRBJ2-1; D is possibly TRBD1 (5 bases). The CDR3 loop spans 11 amino acids. Per germline, CDR1 SQVTM and CDR2 ANQGSEA. Between the trimmed V and J ends, which lost 4 bases and 7 bases, there was a span of 8 bases. The CDR3 here is CSVGRGNEQFF. For the CDR3, the DNA is TGCAGCGTTGGTAGGGGTAATGAGCAGTTCTTC.

The table lists this clonotype with a few counts. The rearrangement uses TRBV27 and TRBJ2-7; tentative D call: TRBD2 (5 bases). Germline V gives CDR1 MNHEY, CDR2 SMNVEV (reference sequence). The CDR3 covers 13 residues. Trimming took off 2 bases at V and 3 bases at J, with 8 bases between the two ends. The CDR3 protein is CASSLKRDYEQYV. The CDR3 nucleotides read TGTGCCAGCAGTTTAAAGAGGGACTACGAGCAGTACGTC.

This clonotype was observed a handful of times. The chain combines TRBV24-1 with TRBJ2-7, with D possibly matching TRBD2 (6 bases). Germline V gives CDR1 KGHDR, CDR2 SFDVKD. CDR3 size: 15 residues. V shed 5 bases and J shed 4 bases, with 17 bases lying between them. CDR3 sequence (DNA): TGTGCCACCAGTGGTCGGGTAGCGGAGACTTACGAGCAGTACTTC. Protein: CATSGRVAETYEQYF.